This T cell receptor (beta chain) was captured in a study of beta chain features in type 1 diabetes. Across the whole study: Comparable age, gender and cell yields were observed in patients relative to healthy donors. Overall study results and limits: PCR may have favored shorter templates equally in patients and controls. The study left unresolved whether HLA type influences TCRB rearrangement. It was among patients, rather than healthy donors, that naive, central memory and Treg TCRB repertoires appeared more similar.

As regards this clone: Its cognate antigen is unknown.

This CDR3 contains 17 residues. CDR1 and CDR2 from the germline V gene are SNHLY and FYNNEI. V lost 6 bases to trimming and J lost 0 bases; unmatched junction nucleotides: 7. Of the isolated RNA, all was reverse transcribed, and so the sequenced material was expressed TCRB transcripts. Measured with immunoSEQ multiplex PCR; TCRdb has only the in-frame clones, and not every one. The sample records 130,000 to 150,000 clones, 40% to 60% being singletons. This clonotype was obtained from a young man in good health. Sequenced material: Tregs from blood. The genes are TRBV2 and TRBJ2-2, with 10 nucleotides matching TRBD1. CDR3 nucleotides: TGTGCCAGCAGGAGAGGGACAGGGGCCGCGAACACCGGGGAGCTGTTTTTT. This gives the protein CASRRGTGAANTGELFF.